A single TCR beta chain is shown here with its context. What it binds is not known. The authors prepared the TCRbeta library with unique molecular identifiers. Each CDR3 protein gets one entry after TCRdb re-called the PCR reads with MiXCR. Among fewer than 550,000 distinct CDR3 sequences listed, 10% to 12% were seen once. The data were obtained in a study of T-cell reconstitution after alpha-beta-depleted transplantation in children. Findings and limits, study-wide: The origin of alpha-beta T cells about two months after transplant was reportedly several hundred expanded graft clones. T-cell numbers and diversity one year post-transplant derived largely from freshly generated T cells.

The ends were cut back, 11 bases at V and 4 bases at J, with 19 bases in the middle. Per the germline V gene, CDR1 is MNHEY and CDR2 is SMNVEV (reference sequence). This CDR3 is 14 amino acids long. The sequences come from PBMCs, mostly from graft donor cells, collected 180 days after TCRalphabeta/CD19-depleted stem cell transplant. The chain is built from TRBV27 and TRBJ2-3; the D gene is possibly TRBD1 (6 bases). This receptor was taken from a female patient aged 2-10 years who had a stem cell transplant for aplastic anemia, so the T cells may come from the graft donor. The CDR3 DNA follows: TGTGCCGTTGGCCAGGGGACGGCGGCAGATACGCAGTATTTT. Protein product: CAVGQGTAADTQYF.